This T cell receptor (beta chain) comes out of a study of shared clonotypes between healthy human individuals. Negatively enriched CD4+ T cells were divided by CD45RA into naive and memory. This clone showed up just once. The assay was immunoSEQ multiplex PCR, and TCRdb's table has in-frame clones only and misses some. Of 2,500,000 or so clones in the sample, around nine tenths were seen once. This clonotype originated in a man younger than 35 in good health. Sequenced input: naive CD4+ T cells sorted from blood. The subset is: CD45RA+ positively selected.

CDR3 protein: CASSSGISTDTQYF. As DNA, the CDR3 is TGTGCCAGCTCTAGCGGAATTAGCACAGATACGCAGTATTTT. This rearrangement joins TRBV18 to TRBJ2-3; D might be TRBD2 (6 bases). Between the trimmed V and J ends, which lost 6 bases and 0 bases, there was a span of 10 bases. There are 14 residues in the CDR3. Germline V CDR1 and CDR2: KGHSH, LQKENI.